The 25 T cell receptor beta chains below come from one sample, sequenced in a study of blood T cell repertoires in COVID-19. Some clones are missing from TCRdb's copy, which holds only in-frame ones; the method was immunoSEQ multiplex PCR. The sample contains some 400,000 clones, 80% to 95% of which appear only once. The sample consisted of PBMCs or T cells enriched from blood (not recorded which). The receptors derive from a woman in her thirties or forties who had been exposed to COVID-19.

Here the CDR3 reads CASSILLYQDGYTF. The CDR3, as DNA: TGTGCCAGTAGTATCCTGCTGTATCAGGATGGCTACACCTTC. The chain links TRBV19 to TRBJ1-2; no clear D gene. V was clipped by 3 bases and J by 6 bases, with 14 bases between them. CDR1 LNHDA and CDR2 SQIVND come from the germline V gene (reference sequence). This CDR3 comprises 14 residues. Full variable domain (rest looked up from reference TRBV19 and TRBJ1-2): DGGITQSPKYLFRKEGQNVTLSCEQNLNHDAMYWYRQDPGQGLRLIYYSQIVNDFQKGDIAEGYSVSREKKESFPLTVTSAQKNPTAFYLCASSILLYQDGYTFGSGTRLTVV.

The rearrangement joins TRBV2 to TRBJ2-3, with D perhaps TRBD1 (5 bases). Trimming took 1 base from V and 5 from J, leaving 10 bases between them. Germline CDR1 reads SNHLY; CDR2 reads FYNNEI. The CDR3 loop spans 14 amino acids. The CDR3 region has the DNA TGTGCCAGCAGTGAAGGACAGTCAGGAGATACGCAGTATTTT. Residues: CASSEGQSGDTQYF.

The chain joins TRBV9 to TRBJ1-6, with 7 nucleotides matching TRBD1. Looked up from germline, CDR1 is SGDLS and CDR2 is YYNGEE. The CDR3 runs 14 residues. The junction had 3 bases not matched to a gene; V was cut back by 4 bases and J by 5 bases. CDR3 amino acids: CASSIGTDNSPLHF. In nucleotides, the CDR3 is TGTGCCAGCAGCATCGGGACAGATAATTCACCCCTCCACTTT.

This clone is a singleton in its sample. The chain recombines TRBV5-1 with TRBJ1-6; maybe TRBD1 (5 bases). Germline V CDR1 and CDR2: SGHRS, YFSETQ. The CDR3 is made up of 14 amino acids. Trimming pared 8 bases from V and 6 bases from J, leaving 15 bases between. The CDR3 bases are TGCGCCAGTTCGAAGGGCCAGGGTAATTCACCCCTCCACTTT. Protein sequence: CASSKGQGNSPLHF.

The sample holds one count of this clone. The chain has TRBV5-1 and TRBJ1-2; no reliable D call. This CDR3 comprises 12 residues. V shed 3 bases and J shed 6 bases, with 9 bases lying between them. Germline lookup yields CDR1 SGHRS and CDR2 YFSETQ. In DNA, the CDR3 is TGCGCCAGCAGCTCGAGAGGAAATGGCTACACCTTC. Translation gives CASSSRGNGYTF. Variable domain in full (rest from reference TRBV5-1 and TRBJ1-2): KAGVTQTPRYLIKTRGQQVTLSCSPISGHRSVSWYQQTPGQGLQFLFEYFSETQRNKGNFPGRFSGRQFSNSRSEMNVSTLELGDSALYLCASSSRGNGYTFGSGTRLTVV.

The chain combines TRBV19 with TRBJ1-6; 11 positions agree with TRBD1. From germline, CDR1 is LNHDA and CDR2 SQIVND (reference sequence). The trim removed 5 bases at V and 1 base at J, leaving 7 bases unmatched. This CDR3 region has 18 residues. The CDR3 coding sequence is TGTGCCAGTAGTGCAACGGACAGGGGGCTGTCCTATAATTCACCCCTCCACTTT. Its translation is CASSATDRGLSYNSPLHF. The full variable domain, completed using reference TRBV19 and TRBJ1-6, is DGGITQSPKYLFRKEGQNVTLSCEQNLNHDAMYWYRQDPGQGLRLIYYSQIVNDFQKGDIAEGYSVSREKKESFPLTVTSAQKNPTAFYLCASSATDRGLSYNSPLHFGNGTRLTVT.

The chain joins TRBV21-1 to TRBJ1-1. TRBV21-1 is described as a pseudogene. This CDR3 contains 17 residues. CDR3 residues: CASSKALWGGCDTEAFF. In DNA form, the CDR3 reads TGTGCCAGCAGCAAAGCGCTTTGGGGGGGCTGTGACACTGAAGCTTTCTTT.

V usage is TRBV3-1 (or the pseudogene TRBV3-2) and J usage is TRBJ1-1, with TRBD1 as a possible D gene (6 bases). CDR1 and CDR2 (germline): LGHDT, YNNKEL (reference sequence). The CDR3 runs 15 residues. V was pared by 1 base and J by 1 base, with 10 bases between. The CDR3 nucleotides are TGTGCCAGCAGCCAAGCGACAGGCTCGAACACTGAAGCTTTCTTT. Amino acid sequence: CASSQATGSNTEAFF.

This chain joins TRBV5-1 and TRBJ1-3; 9 bases match TRBD1. This CDR3 spans 16 amino acids. The ends lost 4 bases at V and 4 bases at J; junction bases unmatched: 9. Per germline, CDR1 SGHRS and CDR2 YFSETQ. The CDR3 sequence: CASSLTQGAWGNTIYF. The CDR3 region has the DNA TGCGCCAGCAGCCTGACACAGGGGGCCTGGGGAAACACCATATATTTT.

V gene TRBV5-5 combines with J gene TRBJ1-1; TRBD1 agrees at 7 bases. Germline V gene data show CDR1 as SGHKS and CDR2 as YYEKEE (reference sequence). V was clipped by 5 bases and J by 2 bases; unmatched bases: 6. The length of the CDR3 is 14 residues. In nucleotides, the CDR3 is TGTGCCAGCAGGGTCAGGGGGGCAAACACTGAAGCTTTCTTT. Its protein is CASRVRGANTEAFF.

This clone is a singleton in its sample. The chain recombines TRBV11-3 with TRBJ1-1; 8 bases are shared with TRBD1. The V gene end was trimmed by 6 bases and the J gene end by 7 bases; junction bases not matched to a gene: 4. This CDR3 comprises 12 residues. Germline V CDR1 and CDR2: SGHNT, YENEEA. This chain's CDR3 is CASRSGTGEAFF. CDR3 DNA sequence: TGTGCCAGCAGATCCGGGACAGGTGAAGCTTTCTTT. Full variable domain (rest looked up from reference TRBV11-3 and TRBJ1-1): EAGVVQSPRYKIIEKKQPVAFWCNPISGHNTLYWYLQNLGQGPELLIRYENEEAVDDSQLPKDRFSAERLKGVDSTLKIQPAELGDSAVYLCASRSGTGEAFFGQGTRLTVV.

The rearrangement uses TRBV19 and TRBJ2-2, with 7 bases fitting TRBD2. V was pared by 3 bases and J by 5 bases, with 3 bases of the junction left unmatched. Germline values: CDR1 LNHDA, CDR2 SQIVND (reference sequence). The CDR3 loop spans 14 amino acids. The CDR3 region has the DNA TGTGCCAGTAGTATTGCGGGAGCGACCGGGGAGCTGTTTTTT. It specifies CASSIAGATGELFF.

This clone was seen just once. The J gene is TRBJ1-2, the V gene TRBV7-2; TRBD1 matches at 12 bases. This CDR3 contains 15 residues. J was trimmed by 7 bases and V by 7 bases; bases with no gene match: 10. Germline lookup yields CDR1 SGHTA and CDR2 FQGNSA. The CDR3 is CASIRDRGRFSGYTF. As DNA, the CDR3 is TGTGCCAGCATCCGGGACAGGGGGCGCTTCAGTGGCTACACCTTC.

This chain links TRBV19 with TRBJ2-6, with 7 bases aligning to TRBD1. The CDR3 has 14 residues. The V gene end was trimmed by 8 bases and the J gene end by 2 bases; junction bases not matched to a gene: 3. Germline CDR1 and CDR2: LNHDA and SQIVND (reference sequence). CDR3 loop: CASGDRAGANVLTF. CDR3 nucleotide sequence: TGTGCCAGTGGCGACAGGGCTGGGGCCAACGTCCTGACTTTC.

V gene TRBV7-6 combines with J gene TRBJ2-7; no firm D call. Trimming pared 3 bases from V and 5 bases from J, leaving 11 bases between. The length of the CDR3 is 13 residues. CDR1 SGHVS and CDR2 FNYEAQ come from the germline V gene. CDR3 region: CASSFTFRDEQYF. The DNA for the CDR3 is TGTGCCAGCAGCTTTACGTTTCGGGACGAGCAGTACTTC.

The rearrangement links TRBV7-9 to TRBJ1-3, with D possibly TRBD1 on 5 matching bases. Germline loops: CDR1 SEHNR, CDR2 FQNEAQ (reference sequence). V lost 2 bases and J 0 bases, leaving 11 bases between the germline ends. The CDR3 runs 16 residues. CDR3 sequence reads: CASSLFGRGSGNTIYF. CDR3 sequence (DNA): TGTGCCAGCAGCTTATTCGGGAGGGGCTCTGGAAACACCATATATTTT.

Here the CDR3 reads CATLPRGGVTEAFF. In DNA form, the CDR3 reads TGTGCCACCCTCCCCAGAGGGGGAGTCACTGAAGCTTTCTTT. J is TRBJ1-1 and V is TRBV6-5, with a possible D match to TRBD1 (6 bases). CDR3 length: 14 residues. Germline CDR1 reads MNHEY; CDR2 reads SVGAGI. V dropped 10 bases and J dropped 4 bases, with 19 bases sitting between them.

This chain links TRBV11-2 with TRBJ2-1; TRBD2 is a possible D gene (6 bases). This CDR3 spans 15 amino acids. V dropped 4 bases and J dropped 4 bases, with 14 bases sitting between them. The germline CDR1 and CDR2 sequences are SGHAT and FQNNGV. The CDR3 region is CASSSYSGTYNEQFF. The CDR3 DNA sequence: TGTGCCAGCAGCTCCTATAGCGGAACATACAATGAGCAGTTCTTC. The full variable domain, completed using reference TRBV11-2 and TRBJ2-1, is EAGVAQSPRYKIIEKRQSVAFWCNPISGHATLYWYQQILGQGPKLLIQFQNNGVVDDSQLPKDRFSAERLKGVDSTLKIQPAKLEDSAVYLCASSSYSGTYNEQFFGPGTRLTVL.

V is TRBV21-1 and J is TRBJ1-2. TRBV21-1 is classified as a pseudogene. The CDR3 is 13 amino acids. CDR3 sequence (DNA): TGTGCCGGGGGGGACCGGGGACTCTATGGCTACACCTTC. This codes for CAGGDRGLYGYTF.

This chain joins TRBV29-1 and TRBJ1-2; D ambiguous. Trimming cost V 3 bases and J 6 bases, with 5 bases left between them. Looked up from germline, CDR1 is SQVTM and CDR2 is ANQGSEA. The CDR3 consists of 10 residues. The CDR3 region has the DNA TGCAGCGTTGATCAGGATGGCTACACCTTC. Protein product: CSVDQDGYTF.

The V and J genes are TRBV2 and TRBJ2-7, with D unresolved. The V and J ends lost 4 bases and 6 bases respectively, with 10 bases between them. CDR1 and CDR2 from the germline V gene are SNHLY and FYNNEI. This CDR3 contains 12 residues. The CDR3 DNA reads TGTGCCAGCAGTGTCGGGTCTCGCGAGCAGTACTTC. Amino acids: CASSVGSREQYF.

This chain joins TRBV29-1 and TRBJ2-3; 7 bases are a match to TRBD2. Germline CDR1 is SQVTM and CDR2 is ANQGSEA. Unmatched junction bases numbered 8, after V lost 7 bases and J lost 1 base. The CDR3 consists of 14 residues. The CDR3 protein is CSAQWGGGTDTQYF. The CDR3 DNA is TGCAGCGCCCAGTGGGGGGGAGGCACAGATACGCAGTATTTT.

This chain uses TRBV11-3 with TRBJ1-1; 7 bases map to TRBD1. V lost 5 bases to trimming and J lost 0 bases; unmatched junction nucleotides: 6. The CDR3 spans 15 residues. Germline CDR1 reads SGHNT; CDR2 reads YENEEA. As DNA, the CDR3 is TGTGCCAGCAGCCTACTCGGGACAGTGAACACTGAAGCTTTCTTT. It yields the protein CASSLLGTVNTEAFF.

CDR3 residues: CASTFRDRVPISYNEQFF. DNA for the CDR3: TGTGCCAGCACCTTCCGGGACAGGGTTCCTATCTCCTACAATGAGCAGTTCTTC. The gene calls are TRBV21-1 and TRBJ2-1; no DNA check was done on the table's D call, TRBD1. TRBV21-1 is designated a pseudogene. The CDR3 is 18 residues long.

The CDR3 protein is CASSPGFVQETQYF. DNA for the CDR3: TGTGCCAGCAGCCCCGGGTTTGTCCAAGAGACCCAGTACTTC. The genes are TRBV7-9 and TRBJ2-5; D is uncertain. Germline assignment: CDR1 SEHNR and CDR2 FQNEAQ (reference sequence). Trimming shortened V by 5 bases and J by 1 base, and 11 bases separated the two germline ends. The CDR3 loop spans 14 amino acids. The whole variable domain, remainder taken from reference TRBV7-9 and TRBJ2-5, is DTGVSQNPRHKITKRGQNVTFRCDPISEHNRLYWYRQTLGQGPEFLTYFQNEAQLEKSRLLSDRFSAERPKGSFSTLEIQRTEQGDSAMYLCASSPGFVQETQYFGPGTRLLVL.